Following are 14 T cell receptor beta chains from one sample sequenced in a study of a mutant IDH1 vaccine in newly diagnosed glioma. Here immunoSEQ multiplex PCR was the method, and the copy in TCRdb shows in-frame clones only, minus some. This table holds roughly 40,000 clones, roughly 84% found once. No antigen has been assigned to these receptors. Stated time point: week 35, safety follow-up. The study gave 300 ug of mutant IDH1 20-mer peptide per vaccine dose, with topical imiquimod. Sequencing used PBMCs, obtained from a glioma patient whose treatment included an IDH1 peptide vaccine. Source of these receptors: a woman in her forties or fifties with glioma.

The chain couples TRBV6-1 to TRBJ1-3; D not resolved. Trimming took 1 base from V and 6 from J, leaving 16 bases between them. This CDR3 is 16 amino acids long. Germline-derived CDR1 and CDR2 are MNHNS and SASEGT. The CDR3 spells CASSEGSHARVNTIYF. CDR3 DNA: TGTGCCAGCAGTGAAGGATCACACGCCCGAGTAAACACCATATATTTT.

This chain joins TRBV29-1 and TRBJ1-2; possibly TRBD1 for D (5 bases). Trimming removed 5 bases at V and 2 bases at J, with 24 bases between. This CDR3 contains 17 residues. Per germline, CDR1 SQVTM and CDR2 ANQGSEA. The CDR3 DNA is TGCAGCGTTAACGCCTTGGAGGGGCAGTCGTCAAACTATGGCTACACCTTC. Amino acid sequence: CSVNALEGQSSNYGYTF.

The chain employs TRBV10-3 and TRBJ1-1; 7 nucleotides match TRBD1. Trimming at V came to 6 bases and at J to 4 bases, leaving 8 bases not matched to a gene. The CDR3 runs to 14 residues. Germline loops: CDR1 ENHRY, CDR2 SYGVKD. For the CDR3, the DNA is TGTGCCATCAGGACCACAGGGGCAGGCACTGAAGCTTTCTTT. Encoded protein: CAIRTTGAGTEAFF.

The chain is built from TRBV7-6 and TRBJ2-1; the match to TRBD2 covers 11 bases. Losses at the gene ends were 3 bases for V and 7 bases for J; bases not matched to a gene: 5. The CDR3 totals 15 residues. CDR1 SGHVS and CDR2 FNYEAQ come from the germline V gene. CDR3 protein: CASSFVASGGNEQFF. For the CDR3, the DNA is TGTGCCAGCAGCTTCGTGGCTAGCGGGGGGAATGAGCAGTTCTTC.

The chain links TRBV7-2 to TRBJ2-3, with 7 bases lining up with TRBD2. Trimming removed 5 bases from V and 1 base from J; junction bases left unmatched: 3. The CDR3 contains 14 residues. The germline V gene encodes CDR1 SGHTA and CDR2 FQGNSA. This chain's CDR3 is CASSVTSGTDTQYF. CDR3 coding DNA: TGTGCCAGCAGCGTCACTAGCGGCACAGATACGCAGTATTTT.

The V and J genes are TRBV5-1 and TRBJ1-1; possibly TRBD1 for D (5 bases). This CDR3 is built from 13 residues. Germline loops: CDR1 SGHRS, CDR2 YFSETQ. V lost 3 bases and J lost 0, with 6 bases in between. The CDR3 nucleotides read TGCGCCAGCAGCTCGGGGGTGAACACTGAAGCTTTCTTT. Its protein is CASSSGVNTEAFF. The full variable domain, rest sourced from reference TRBV5-1 and TRBJ1-1, is KAGVTQTPRYLIKTRGQQVTLSCSPISGHRSVSWYQQTPGQGLQFLFEYFSETQRNKGNFPGRFSGRQFSNSRSEMNVSTLELGDSALYLCASSSGVNTEAFFGQGTRLTVV.

V and J are TRBV7-3 and TRBJ1-6; D unclear. This CDR3 region has 14 residues. The V and J ends lost 4 bases and 7 bases respectively, with 11 bases between them. Germline CDR1 SGHTA, CDR2 FQGTGA. This chain's CDR3 is CASSSGQGNSPLHF. CDR3 in DNA: TGTGCCAGCAGCTCGGGCCAAGGGAATTCACCCCTCCACTTT.

The chain links TRBV6-6 to TRBJ1-1; no clear D. CDR1 is MNHNY and CDR2 is SVGAGI in the germline V gene (reference sequence). V gave up 5 bases and J gave up 4 bases, with 14 bases separating them. The CDR3 covers 14 residues. The CDR3 is CASSPRSDGTEAFF. In DNA form, the CDR3 reads TGTGCCAGCAGTCCCCGGTCGGATGGCACTGAAGCTTTCTTT.

The chain combines TRBV6-1 with TRBJ2-2; no firm D call. Germline V CDR1 and CDR2: MNHNS, SASEGT. The CDR3 consists of 15 residues. V was trimmed by 2 bases and J by 13 bases, leaving 20 bases between them. CDR3: CASSELRHPLNGLFF. The CDR3, as DNA: TGTGCCAGCAGTGAATTAAGACATCCGCTCAACGGGCTGTTTTTT.

This rearrangement joins TRBV5-8 to TRBJ1-5, with D possibly being TRBD1 (6 bases). Trimming removed 4 bases at V and 1 base at J, with 21 bases between. The CDR3 sequence is 18 residues long. CDR1 and CDR2 (germline): SGHTS, YDEGEE. The CDR3 sequence: CASSPFSTGLGSNQPQHF. The CDR3 DNA sequence: TGTGCCAGCAGCCCCTTCTCAACAGGGCTGGGGAGCAATCAGCCCCAGCATTTT.

The rearrangement joins TRBV30 to TRBJ1-6; 9 nucleotides agree with TRBD1. There are 14 residues in the CDR3. In germline, CDR1 is GTSNPN, CDR2 SVGIG (reference sequence). V gave up 4 bases and J gave up 9 bases; unmatched junction bases: 7. CDR3 bases: TGTGCCTGGATGATAGACAGGGGGAGTTCACCCCTCCACTTT. This sequence encodes CAWMIDRGSSPLHF.

The sample holds a few counts of this clone. The rearrangement uses TRBV19 and TRBJ1-5; weak D call: TRBD1 (6 bases). The CDR3 consists of 14 residues. CDR1 is LNHDA, CDR2 SQIVND, per germline (reference sequence). Trimming left V 5 bases short and J 0 bases short, with 8 bases between. The CDR3 reads CASSQGYSNQPQHF. CDR3 sequence (DNA): TGTGCCAGTAGTCAGGGGTATAGCAATCAGCCCCAGCATTTT. Together with reference TRBV19 and TRBJ1-5, the CDR3 gives the full variable domain: DGGITQSPKYLFRKEGQNVTLSCEQNLNHDAMYWYRQDPGQGLRLIYYSQIVNDFQKGDIAEGYSVSREKKESFPLTVTSAQKNPTAFYLCASSQGYSNQPQHFGDGTRLSIL.

This chain uses TRBV9 with TRBJ1-1; no definite D call. The CDR3 covers 16 residues. Trimming removed 2 bases from V and 1 base from J, with 15 bases in between. The germline gives CDR1 SGDLS, CDR2 YYNGEE. CDR3 nucleotides: TGTGCCAGCAGCGTTACTTCGGGGAGGGAGAACACTGAAGCTTTCTTT. It codes for CASSVTSGRENTEAFF.

The rearrangement joins TRBV19 to TRBJ2-2, with D perhaps given as TRBD1 or TRBD2 (5 bases each). Trimming pared 2 bases from V and 6 bases from J, leaving 13 bases between. Per germline, CDR1 LNHDA and CDR2 SQIVND (reference sequence). The CDR3 totals 15 residues. CDR3 sequence reads: CASSIRGTTPGELFF. The DNA for the CDR3 is TGTGCCAGTAGTATACGAGGGACGACCCCCGGGGAGCTGTTTTTT.